This TCR beta chain came from a study of blood T cell repertoires in COVID-19. The wider study: PBMCs, B-cell-depleted T cells, or T cells were the source of the cDNA or gDNA that made up the material.

The protocol was immunoSEQ multiplex PCR, while the TCRdb copy is restricted to in-frame clones and leaves out a portion. This table has 200,000 to 300,000 clones, more than 70% appearing once. This CDR3 region has 15 residues. V dropped 2 bases and J dropped 3 bases, with 12 bases sitting between them. Germline V CDR1 and CDR2: KGHSH, LQKENI. The source is a woman in her forties with acute COVID-19. The sample consisted of PBMCs or T cells enriched from blood (not recorded which). The V and J genes are TRBV18 and TRBJ2-3; possible D gene TRBD2, 5 bases. Here the CDR3 reads CASSPSGPKTDTQYF. CDR3 sequence (DNA): TGTGCCAGCTCACCAAGCGGCCCCAAAACAGATACGCAGTATTTT.